The sequence of this TCR beta chain was determined in a study of T cell changes during pregnancy in multiple sclerosis. The protocol was immunoSEQ multiplex PCR, while the TCRdb copy is restricted to in-frame clones and leaves out a portion. The sample holds tens of thousands of clones, under 95% seen once. The sample in question was peripheral blood, obtained before pregnancy. This receptor was taken from a female donor with multiple sclerosis, enrolled in a pregnancy study.

The CDR3 is CASFQPGMRGYTF. CDR3 bases: TGTGCCAGCTTCCAACCAGGGATGAGGGGCTACACCTTC. V is TRBV28 and J is TRBJ1-2, with D possibly matching TRBD1 (5 bases). Germline loops: CDR1 MDHEN, CDR2 SYDVKM. The CDR3 loop spans 13 amino acids. Trimming removed 8 bases from V and 8 bases from J, with 18 bases in between.